The sequence of this T cell receptor beta chain was determined in a study of T cell responses to AZD1222 COVID-19 vaccine. The study, taken as a whole, reports: Of spike-specific TCRs, nearly half reportedly target regions left unmutated in variants. There were mostly white British donors and more females than males, and clonal diversity was possibly underestimated. Spike-specific TCRs gained breadth and depth after people received two AZD1222 doses. Among vaccine-associated CD4 TCRs, coverage spanned spike, with dominance at 160-218 and 743-854.

Trimming left V 8 bases short and J 5 bases short, with 9 bases between. Germline V CDR1 and CDR2: WSHSY, SAAADI. The CDR3 loop spans 12 amino acids. Generated by immunoSEQ multiplex PCR, the TCRdb table keeps only in-frame clones and is missing some. Of around 160,000 clones listed, 92% are singletons. On this clone itself: What it recognizes is unknown.

The sample in question was peripheral blood, obtained 28 days after the second AZD1222 dose. The chain employs TRBV10-2 and TRBJ2-2; D call uncertain. The source of this sequence is an adult who received the AZD1222 COVID-19 vaccine. The CDR3 spells CASRLGTGELFF. The CDR3 DNA sequence: TGCGCCAGCCGACTGGGGACCGGGGAGCTGTTTTTT.